This TCR beta chain was identified during a study of T cells in Graves' hyperthyroidism and ophthalmopathy (dated by TCRdb to about 2019). Some background on the complete study: Peripheral blood samples were taken at the time of initial diagnosis, prior to any treatment. Prospective prediction of ophthalmopathy was tested in an independent validation cohort consisting of some 20 hyperthyroidism patients and 15 or so patients who later progressed to ophthalmopathy. Thyroid tissue and blood T-cell repertoires from roughly six Graves' hyperthyroidism patients were also compared in the study. The 100 discovery patients were randomly split 7:3 into training and test sets. Once sampling was done, hyperthyroidism patients were given methimazole at a starting dose of 30 mg daily, whereas ophthalmopathy patients were given high-dose intravenous methylprednisolone. TCR Vbeta CDR3 sequencing of 120 to 150 peripheral blood samples (under 45 ophthalmopathy, approximately 80 hyperthyroidism and about 17 progressor patients) is reported in the paper. A discovery cohort of about a hundred patients, 43 with Graves' ophthalmopathy and approximately 57 with stable Graves' hyperthyroidism, was used to find distinguishing TCR V-J signatures. On the study overall, not on this receptor specifically: No statistical method was used to fix the sample size in advance, and group allocation was not hidden from the investigators. In cross-validation, a model built on a 13 V-J signature told ophthalmopathy apart from stable hyperthyroidism with 85% to 90% sensitivity and about 81% specificity, and in testing the same model reached 80%/75%. Blood samples also contained most of the expanded thyroid clonotypes (frequency above 0.001), which suggests that blood repertoires may reflect thyroid immune responses. In validation, progression to ophthalmopathy was predicted by the model with nearly 71% sensitivity and 72% to 85% specificity, a median of approximately 6.5 months before onset.

The TCR beta CDR3 regions were amplified from the RNA transcripts. The first round of RT-PCR for the TCR CDR3 was performed with the HTBI primer set and the Qiagen OneStep RT-PCR kit. Libraries were constructed in a second round of multiplex PCR, after which size selection and purification were carried out. Libraries were sequenced paired-end with 100 bp reads on an Illumina HiSeq2000. The study's processing was this. SOAPnuke was used to process the raw data, throwing out any read that contained adapters or uncalled bases, had a mean Phred below 15, or lacked an exact constant-primer or identifier match. COPE v1.2.5 was used to merge the high-quality paired reads, and each unique nucleotide sequence was defined as a clonotype. MiTCR v1.1 was used to align the clonotypes against IMGT TRBV, TRBD and TRBJ reference segments. Only V-J combinations with frequency above 0.0001, covering roughly 99% of repertoires, were analysed. The TCS score was defined as F50 (clonal expansion) divided by E x V (chaos), with BLOSUM62-based TCRdist calculated between CDR3 peptides within each V-J. Welch's t-statistics and random forest reduced 514 V-J features to roughly 13, which were used in a naive Bayes classifier (R e1071). TCRdb reprocessed the public reads (quality trimming at Q25 with fastp, clone calling with MiXCR) and kept in-frame beta chains. Every distinct CDR3 protein forms one entry, paired with its most common genes and DNA. None of the V and J calls come from the authors' own analysis; TCRdb made them. In this sample the table shows some 550,000 distinct CDR3 sequences, 16% of which occur a single time. Less than 3.5% of the sample is in the top ten clones.

Details on this clonotype: What antigen it recognizes has not been identified. Base qualities are not provided; no much larger clone lies one nucleotide away.

The germline V gene encodes CDR1 ENHRY and CDR2 SYGVKD. Trimming removed 6 bases from V and 5 bases from J; the gene matches leave 7 bases unexplained. The CDR3 spans 13 residues, from the cysteine through the phenylalanine. Of the read, only the CDR3 DNA is kept; its 39 bases are in frame from base 1. In the ophthalmopathy patients, disease was moderately to severely active, with a Clinical Activity Score of 3 or more, a NOSPECS grade of 4 or more, and a duration of less than 3 months. Patients with uncontrolled infections, other autoimmune diseases, pregnancy or lactation were excluded. Clinical symptoms, serum thyroxine and TRAb, thyroid ultrasound, and orbital computed tomography formed the basis for the diagnoses. PBMCs were isolated from 7.5 to 10 ml of fresh peripheral blood by Ficoll-Paque density gradient centrifugation. Trizol reagent was used to extract total RNA, and RNA quality was then checked on an Agilent 2100 Bioanalyzer.

The chain uses TRBV10-3 and TRBJ2-7, with TRBD1 identical over 7 junction bases. The clonotype was recovered from a woman in her 40s with Graves' ophthalmopathy. The sequenced sample consisted of blood. The nucleotide sequence reads as follows: TGTGCCATCAGAAAGACAGGGTCCGACGAGCAGTACTTC. The resulting protein is CAIRKTGSDEQYF.